What follows are 21 T cell receptor beta chains derived from one specimen sequenced in a study of blood T cell repertoires in COVID-19. The protocol was immunoSEQ multiplex PCR, while the TCRdb copy is restricted to in-frame clones and leaves out a portion. The sample records roughly 56,000 clones, roughly 87% being singletons. Material for sequencing was peripheral blood. These receptors were collected from a woman in her sixties with COVID-19, enrolled during active disease.

The chain links TRBV19 to TRBJ1-5; TRBD1 is a possible D gene (6 bases). Trimming pared 3 bases from V and 0 bases from J, leaving 21 bases between. Germline V lookup: CDR1 LNHDA, CDR2 SQIVND (reference sequence). This CDR3 has 19 amino acids. CDR3 bases: TGTGCCAGTAGTATTACCAGGGGCCGAACTTCATCTAGCAATCAGCCCCAGCATTTT. Encoded protein: CASSITRGRTSSSNQPQHF.

The chain couples TRBV19 to TRBJ2-5; 9 nucleotides line up with TRBD2. The V and J ends lost 5 bases and 0 bases, in that order; junction bases with no gene match: 4. The CDR3 contains 15 residues. CDR1 is LNHDA, CDR2 SQIVND, per germline (reference sequence). The CDR3 is CASSVTSGYQETQYF. DNA of the CDR3: TGTGCCAGTAGTGTGACTAGCGGATACCAAGAGACCCAGTACTTC.

The chain couples TRBV7-8 to TRBJ1-1, with 12 positions matching TRBD1. Germline CDR1 and CDR2: SGHVS and FQNEAQ. With V trimmed by 5 bases and J by 3 bases, 4 bases remained unmatched. The CDR3 has 15 residues. The CDR3 protein is CASSLGQGAYTEAFF. CDR3 sequence (DNA): TGTGCCAGCAGCCTGGGACAGGGGGCATACACTGAAGCTTTCTTT.

This clone was recorded only once. The chain combines TRBV27 with TRBJ1-4; D gene ambiguous. The CDR3 consists of 14 residues. V lost 3 bases and J lost 4, with 9 bases in between. Germline loops: CDR1 MNHEY, CDR2 SMNVEV (reference sequence). In DNA form, the CDR3 reads TGTGCCAGCAGTTTGGTACGGAGTAATGAAAAACTGTTTTTT. It translates to CASSLVRSNEKLFF.

The chain links TRBV28 to TRBJ1-5; D uncertain. Between the trimmed V and J ends, which lost 6 bases and 5 bases, there was a span of 20 bases. From germline, CDR1 is MDHEN and CDR2 SYDVKM. CDR3 length: 16 amino acids. The CDR3 spells CASSLRERGGYQPQHF. CDR3 bases: TGTGCCAGCAGCTTAAGGGAACGGGGAGGATATCAGCCCCAGCATTTT.

The rearrangement joins TRBV25-1 to TRBJ1-3, with a possible D match to TRBD1 (5 bases). V was pared by 6 bases and J by 4 bases, with 10 bases between. The germline gives CDR1 MGHDK, CDR2 SYGVNS. The CDR3 has 13 amino acids. In DNA form, the CDR3 reads TGTGCCAGCAGCTTGACAGTCGGAAACACCATATATTTT. Protein: CASSLTVGNTIYF.

This chain links TRBV4-1 with TRBJ1-2; 8 bases are shared with TRBD1. J was trimmed by 7 bases and V by 3 bases; bases with no gene match: 7. Germline V CDR1 and CDR2: MGHRA, YSYEKL. This CDR3 spans 14 amino acids. The CDR3 here is CASSQSGGSSGYTF. DNA of the CDR3: TGCGCCAGCAGCCAGTCAGGGGGCAGCTCTGGCTACACCTTC.

This clone was picked up one time. The J gene is TRBJ2-7, the V gene TRBV4-3, with 11 bases aligning to TRBD1. The germline gives CDR1 LGHNA, CDR2 YSLEER. The V gene end was trimmed by 4 bases and the J gene end by 4 bases; junction bases not matched to a gene: 6. The CDR3 length is 15 residues. CDR3 in amino acids: CASSPMGQGGYEQYF. The CDR3 DNA sequence: TGCGCCAGCAGCCCCATGGGACAGGGGGGATACGAGCAGTACTTC.

The V call is TRBV9, the J call TRBJ2-2; TRBD2 is a possible D gene (5 bases). In germline, CDR1 is SGDLS, CDR2 YYNGEE. Trimming left V 0 bases short and J 5 bases short, with 8 bases between. The CDR3 consists of 14 residues. The CDR3 is CASSVGGITGELFF. The CDR3 DNA reads TGTGCCAGCAGCGTAGGAGGGATAACCGGGGAGCTGTTTTTT. The whole variable domain, remainder taken from reference TRBV9 and TRBJ2-2, is DSGVTQTPKHLITATGQRVTLRCSPRSGDLSVYWYQQSLDQGLQFLIQYYNGEERAKGNILERFSAQQFPDLHSELNLSSLELGDSALYFCASSVGGITGELFFGEGSRLTVL.

This clone was found a few times. The V gene is TRBV30, the J gene TRBJ2-3; 9 bases are a match to TRBD1. This CDR3 has 13 residues. J gave up 8 bases and V 0 bases, and 3 bases lay outside the gene matches. The germline gives CDR1 GTSNPN, CDR2 SVGIG (reference sequence). CDR3 in DNA: TGTGCCTGGAGTGTACAGGGGGCGCTTACGCAGTATTTT. As protein: CAWSVQGALTQYF.

The V gene is TRBV11-3, the J gene TRBJ1-1, with 9 nucleotides matching TRBD1. Per germline, CDR1 SGHNT and CDR2 YENEEA. CDR3 size: 16 residues. V lost 4 bases, J lost 4 bases, and 10 bases stayed unmatched. For the CDR3, the DNA is TGTGCCAGCAGCTCGGGGACAGGGTTGATAAGCACTGAAGCTTTCTTT. Protein: CASSSGTGLISTEAFF.

J is TRBJ2-1 and V is TRBV5-6; 13 bases fit TRBD2. With 4 bases clipped from V and 4 bases from J, the junction kept 5 bases outside the gene matches. The CDR3 extends over 16 amino acids. CDR1 and CDR2 (germline): SGHDT, YYEEEE. CDR3 nucleotide sequence: TGTGCCAGCAGCACTGGGACTAGCGGGGATTACAATGAGCAGTTCTTC. Protein sequence: CASSTGTSGDYNEQFF.

CDR3 region: CASSQDYEQLFSYEQYF. The CDR3 region has the DNA TGCGCCAGCAGCCAAGATTATGAACAGCTCTTCTCCTACGAGCAGTACTTC. The V call is TRBV4-3, the J call TRBJ2-7; D uncertain. Germline CDR1 LGHNA, CDR2 YSLEER. The V gene lost 0 bases and the J gene lost 0 bases, with 15 bases spanning the gap. The CDR3 runs to 17 residues.

The chain joins TRBV6-6 to TRBJ1-2, with 7 bases matching TRBD1. V was clipped by 2 bases and J by 7 bases; unmatched bases: 13. Per the germline V gene, CDR1 is MNHNY and CDR2 is SVGAGI (reference sequence). This CDR3 comprises 16 residues. CDR3 nucleotides: TGTGCCAGCAGTTACATCGGGACAGATCCTCCTACTGGCTACACCTTC. Amino acids: CASSYIGTDPPTGYTF.

J is TRBJ1-4 and V is TRBV7-2; D unresolved. The CDR3 loop spans 16 amino acids. Germline-derived CDR1 and CDR2 are SGHTA and FQGNSA. V lost 1 base and J 0 bases, leaving 9 bases between the germline ends. The CDR3 is CASSLGRASTNEKLFF. The CDR3 DNA is TGTGCCAGCAGCTTAGGGCGGGCCTCAACTAATGAAAAACTGTTTTTT.

This chain links TRBV27 with TRBJ2-7; TRBD2 agrees at 11 bases. CDR3 size: 15 residues. V shed 4 bases, J shed 0 bases, and the junction held 2 bases outside the gene matches. Germline V gene sequence: CDR1 MNHEY, CDR2 SMNVEV (reference sequence). This CDR3 reads CASSSTSGNSYEQYF. CDR3 bases: TGTGCCAGCAGTTCGACTAGCGGGAACTCCTACGAGCAGTACTTC.

This chain connects TRBV11-2 to TRBJ2-7, with D unresolved. V gave up 5 bases and J gave up 7 bases, with 12 bases separating them. CDR3 length equals 12 residues. CDR1 SGHAT and CDR2 FQNNGV come from the germline V gene. CDR3 in amino acids: CASSRGGWEQYF. The CDR3 DNA follows: TGTGCCAGCAGCCGCGGTGGGTGGGAGCAGTACTTC.

The V and J genes are TRBV6-5 and TRBJ1-4; D possibly corresponds to TRBD1 (6 bases). The CDR3 covers 13 residues. Germline V gives CDR1 MNHEY, CDR2 SVGAGI. V lost 7 bases and J lost 7, with 13 bases in between. This CDR3 is CASTRGQSEKLFF. The CDR3 DNA sequence: TGTGCCAGCACGCGGGGGCAAAGTGAAAAACTGTTTTTT.

V is TRBV3-1 (or the pseudogene TRBV3-2) and J is TRBJ1-5; D gene ambiguous. The ends were cut back, 6 bases at V and 0 bases at J, with 6 bases in the middle. There are 13 residues in the CDR3. The germline gives CDR1 LGHDT, CDR2 YNNKEL (reference sequence). The CDR3 region has the DNA TGTGCCAGCAGTCCCAGTAGCAATCAGCCCCAGCATTTT. This sequence encodes CASSPSSNQPQHF.

A single count supports this clone. The J gene is TRBJ1-1, the V gene TRBV3-1 (or the pseudogene TRBV3-2), with D uncertain. V lost 1 base and J lost 4, with 7 bases in between. Germline assignment: CDR1 LGHDT and CDR2 YNNKEL (reference sequence). There are 13 residues in the CDR3. Here the CDR3 reads CASSQVRSTEAFF. DNA of the CDR3: TGTGCCAGCAGCCAAGTGCGGAGCACTGAAGCTTTCTTT.

The chain links TRBV27 to TRBJ2-2; a weak D match, TRBD1 (5 bases). V gave up 7 bases and J gave up 4 bases, with 19 bases separating them. Germline values: CDR1 MNHEY, CDR2 SMNVEV (reference sequence). The CDR3 is 16 residues long. As DNA, the CDR3 is TGTGCCAGCACCACCAGGTGGCTAGGGGTCACCGGGGAGCTGTTTTTT. It encodes CASTTRWLGVTGELFF.